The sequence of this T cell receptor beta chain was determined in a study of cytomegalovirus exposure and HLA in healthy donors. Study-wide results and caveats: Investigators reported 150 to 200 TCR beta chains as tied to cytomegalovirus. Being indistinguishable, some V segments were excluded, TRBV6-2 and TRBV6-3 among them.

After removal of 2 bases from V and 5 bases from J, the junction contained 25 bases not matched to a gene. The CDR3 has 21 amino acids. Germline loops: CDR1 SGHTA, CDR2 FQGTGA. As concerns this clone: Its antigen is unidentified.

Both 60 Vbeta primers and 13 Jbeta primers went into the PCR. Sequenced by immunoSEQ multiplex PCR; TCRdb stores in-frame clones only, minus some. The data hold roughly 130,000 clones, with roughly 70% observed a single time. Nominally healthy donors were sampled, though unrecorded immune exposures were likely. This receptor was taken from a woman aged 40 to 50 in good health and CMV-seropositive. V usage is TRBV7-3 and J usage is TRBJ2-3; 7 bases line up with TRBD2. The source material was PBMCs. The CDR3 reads CASSLGGGILGYATEGDTQYF. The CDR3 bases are TGTGCCAGCAGCTTAGGGGGGGGGATTTTGGGCTATGCAACGGAGGGAGATACGCAGTATTTT.